This T cell receptor beta chain came from a study of blood T cell repertoires in COVID-19. Turning to the study itself: The samples span acute and convalescent COVID-19 from the United States, Italy and Spain. T cells, B-cell-depleted T cells, or PBMCs supplied cDNA or gDNA.

Original analysis: Nucleated cell counts were estimated from reference gene primer amplification. Generated by immunoSEQ multiplex PCR, the TCRdb table keeps only in-frame clones and is missing some. Clonal size and the V and J genes are those of that table, whereas D and trimming came from the DNA. The sample contains tens of thousands of clones, around 80% of which appear only once. The CDR3 loop spans 14 amino acids. The rearrangement joins TRBV21-1 to TRBJ1-2; TRBD1, the D gene given by the table, was not confirmed from the DNA. TRBV21-1 is listed as a pseudogene. The TCR originated in a human donor in a cohort sampled during active COVID-19. Source material: peripheral blood. The CDR3 spells CASSKVSQAYGYTF. CDR3 bases: TGTGCCAGCAGCAAAGTTTCGCAGGCCTATGGCTACACCTTC.